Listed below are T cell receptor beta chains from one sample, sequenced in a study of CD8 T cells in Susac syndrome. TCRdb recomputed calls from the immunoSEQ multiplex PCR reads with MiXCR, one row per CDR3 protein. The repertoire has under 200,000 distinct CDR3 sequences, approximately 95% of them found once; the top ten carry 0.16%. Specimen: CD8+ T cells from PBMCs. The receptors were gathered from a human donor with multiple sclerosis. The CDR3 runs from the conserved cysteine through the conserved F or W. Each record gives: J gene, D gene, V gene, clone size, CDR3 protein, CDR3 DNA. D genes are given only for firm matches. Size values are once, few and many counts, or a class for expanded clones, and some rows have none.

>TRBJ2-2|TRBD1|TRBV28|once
CASSFTGVGLFF
TGTGCCAGCAGTTTTACAGGGGTTGGGCTGTTTTTT
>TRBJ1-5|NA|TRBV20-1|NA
CSARGGNQPQHF
TGCAGTGCTAGGGGGGGCAATCAGCCCCAGCATTTT
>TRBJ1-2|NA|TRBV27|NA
CASSLGGLLNYGYTF
TGTGCCAGCAGTTTAGGCGGGCTACTTAACTATGGCTACACCTTC
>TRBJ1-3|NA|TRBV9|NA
CASSTGKGGNTIYF
TGTGCCAGCAGCACTGGGAAAGGAGGAAACACCATATATTTT
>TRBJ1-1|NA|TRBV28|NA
CASSPNSEAFF
TGTGCCAGCAGTCCCAATAGTGAAGCTTTCTTT
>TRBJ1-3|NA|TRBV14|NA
CASSHWTAGNTIYF
TGTGCCAGCAGCCATTGGACAGCTGGAAACACCATATATTTT
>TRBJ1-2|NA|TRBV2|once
CASTEAMSYGYTF
TGTGCCAGCACCGAGGCAATGAGCTATGGCTACACCTTC
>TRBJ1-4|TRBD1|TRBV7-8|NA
CASSPRAGQGATNEKLFF
TGTGCCAGCAGCCCGCGGGCGGGACAGGGCGCAACTAATGAAAAACTGTTTTTT
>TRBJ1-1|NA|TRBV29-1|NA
CSVEIPYRGTEAFF
TGCAGCGTTGAAATACCCTATAGGGGGACTGAAGCTTTCTTT
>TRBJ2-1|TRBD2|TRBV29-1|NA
CSWGGRTYNEQFF
TGCAGTTGGGGCGGGAGGACCTACAATGAGCAGTTCTTC
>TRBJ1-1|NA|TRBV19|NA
CASVKGPNTEAFF
TGTGCCAGCGTCAAGGGCCCCAACACTGAAGCTTTCTTT
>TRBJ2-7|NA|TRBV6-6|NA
CASSLSGFDPYEQYF
TGTGCCAGCAGCCTATCGGGGTTTGACCCCTACGAGCAGTACTTC
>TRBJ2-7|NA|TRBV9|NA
CASSVAEVSQYYEQYF
TGTGCCAGCAGCGTAGCTGAGGTCAGCCAGTACTACGAGCAGTACTTC
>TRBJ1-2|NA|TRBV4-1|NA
CASSPELGGARNYGYTF
TGCGCCAGCAGCCCAGAGCTGGGCGGCGCACGCAACTATGGCTACACCTTC
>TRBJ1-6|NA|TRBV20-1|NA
CSASGAGQDHSPLHF
TGCAGTGCTAGCGGGGCAGGGCAGGATCATTCACCCCTCCACTTT
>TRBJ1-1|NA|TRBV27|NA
CASSLGDMNTEAFF
TGTGCCAGCAGTTTAGGGGATATGAACACTGAAGCTTTCTTT
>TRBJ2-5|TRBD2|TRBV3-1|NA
CASIRVSGDQETQYF
TGTGCCAGCATCAGAGTGAGCGGGGACCAAGAGACCCAGTACTTC
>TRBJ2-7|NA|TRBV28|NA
CASSFVGRDPGGEQYF
TGTGCCAGCAGTTTTGTTGGAAGGGACCCAGGAGGGGAGCAGTACTTC
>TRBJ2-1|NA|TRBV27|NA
CASSSWDMNNEQFF
TGTGCCAGCAGTTCATGGGACATGAACAATGAGCAGTTCTTC
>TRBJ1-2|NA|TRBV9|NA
CASSGIGELIGYTF
TGTGCCAGCAGCGGAATCGGGGAATTGATCGGCTACACCTTC
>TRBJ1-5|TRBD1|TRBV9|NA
CASSGQGANQPQHF
TGTGCCAGCAGCGGACAGGGGGCGAATCAGCCCCAGCATTTT
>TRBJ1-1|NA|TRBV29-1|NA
CSVGANTLNTEAFF
TGCAGCGTTGGGGCGAACACTCTGAACACTGAAGCTTTCTTT
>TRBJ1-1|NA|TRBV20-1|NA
CSARDRDRGRNTEAFF
TGCAGTGCTAGAGATCGTGATAGGGGCAGGAACACTGAAGCTTTCTTT
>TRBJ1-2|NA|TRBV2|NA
CASSEESRVDNYGYTF
TGTGCCAGCAGTGAGGAGTCCAGGGTCGATAACTATGGCTACACCTTC
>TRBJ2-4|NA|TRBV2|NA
CASHSRHIQYF
TGTGCCAGCCATTCCCGGCACATTCAGTACTTC
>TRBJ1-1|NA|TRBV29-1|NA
CSAGRVNTEAFF
TGCAGTGCCGGGCGGGTGAACACTGAAGCTTTCTTT
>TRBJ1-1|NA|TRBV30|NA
CAWSVGVLAEAFF
TGTGCCTGGAGTGTAGGGGTATTGGCGGAAGCTTTCTTT
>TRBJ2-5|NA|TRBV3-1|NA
CASSRLLIRETQYF
TGTGCCAGCAGCCGGCTGTTAATCAGGGAGACCCAGTACTTC
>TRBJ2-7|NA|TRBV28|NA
CASSLGGVGQYF
TGTGCCAGCAGTTTAGGAGGCGTCGGGCAGTACTTC
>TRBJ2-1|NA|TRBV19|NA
CASSIAASAYNEQFF
TGTGCCAGTAGTATTGCCGCGTCGGCTTACAATGAGCAGTTCTTC
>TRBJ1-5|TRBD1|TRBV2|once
CASRTGTGYQPQHF
TGTGCCAGCAGGACCGGGACAGGATATCAGCCCCAGCATTTT
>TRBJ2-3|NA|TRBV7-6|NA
CASSLSSGTDTQYF
TGTGCCAGCAGCTTAAGTTCAGGGACAGATACGCAGTATTTT
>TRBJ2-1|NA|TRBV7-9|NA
CASSLEASTVRSRNEQFF
TGTGCCAGCAGCTTAGAGGCCTCGACGGTACGTTCTAGGAATGAGCAGTTCTTC
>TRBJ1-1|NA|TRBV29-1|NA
CSVGSGNTEAFF
TGCAGCGTTGGGTCGGGGAACACTGAAGCTTTCTTT
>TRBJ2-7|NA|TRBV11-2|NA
CASSLVGTPSYEQYF
TGTGCCAGCAGCTTAGTTGGGACGCCATCCTACGAGCAGTACTTC
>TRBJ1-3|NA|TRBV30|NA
CAWKGTAYTGNTIYF
TGTGCCTGGAAGGGGACGGCTTATACTGGAAACACCATATATTTT
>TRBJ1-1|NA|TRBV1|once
CTSSQVPEGGTEAFF
TGCACCAGCAGCCAAGTCCCTGAAGGGGGGACTGAAGCTTTCTTT
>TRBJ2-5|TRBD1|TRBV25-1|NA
CASSANRGKTETQYF
TGTGCCAGCAGTGCAAACAGGGGCAAGACGGAGACCCAGTACTTC
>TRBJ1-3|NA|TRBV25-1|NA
CASWGNTIYF
TGTGCCAGCTGGGGGAACACCATATATTTT
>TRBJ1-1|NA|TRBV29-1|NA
CSVGVEAFF
TGCAGCGTTGGAGTAGAAGCTTTCTTT
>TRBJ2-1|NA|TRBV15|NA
CATSRDRGRSRFF
TGTGCCACCAGCAGAGATCGTGGGAGGTCCCGGTTCTTC
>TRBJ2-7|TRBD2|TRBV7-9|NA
CASSGSGSRYEQYF
TGTGCCAGCAGCGGTAGCGGGAGTCGCTACGAGCAGTACTTC
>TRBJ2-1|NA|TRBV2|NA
CASSEAGRESFEQFF
TGTGCCAGCAGTGAAGCGGGCAGGGAGTCTTTTGAGCAGTTCTTC
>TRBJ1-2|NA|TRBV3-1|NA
CASSQDPGSYGYTF
TGTGCCAGCAGCCAAGATCCCGGGTCCTATGGCTACACCTTC
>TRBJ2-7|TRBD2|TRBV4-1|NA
CASSQDPGLAGALAYF
TGCGCCAGCAGCCAAGATCCCGGACTAGCGGGAGCTCTTGCGTACTTC
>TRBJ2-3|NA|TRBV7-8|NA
CASSLAKPGRNTDTQYF
TGTGCCAGCAGCTTAGCAAAGCCGGGACGAAACACAGATACGCAGTATTTT
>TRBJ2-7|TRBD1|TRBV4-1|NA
CASSQEEGAGEQYF
TGCGCCAGCAGCCAAGAAGAGGGGGCAGGGGAGCAGTACTTC
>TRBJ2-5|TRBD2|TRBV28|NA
CASSLDLAGARETQYF
TGTGCCAGCAGTTTAGACCTAGCGGGAGCTAGGGAGACCCAGTACTTC
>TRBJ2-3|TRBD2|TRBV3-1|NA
CASSHLPGTSGTGADTQYF
TGTGCCAGCAGCCACCTTCCGGGGACTAGCGGCACAGGGGCAGATACGCAGTATTTT
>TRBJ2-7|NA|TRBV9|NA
CASSVGPGVYEQYF
TGTGCCAGCAGCGTAGGGCCAGGGGTCTACGAGCAGTACTTC
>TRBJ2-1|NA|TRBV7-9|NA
CASSLTDNEQFF
TGTGCCAGCAGCTTAACGGACAATGAGCAGTTCTTC
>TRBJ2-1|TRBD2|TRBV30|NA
CAWVGLADNEQFF
TGTGCCTGGGTAGGACTAGCGGACAATGAGCAGTTCTTC
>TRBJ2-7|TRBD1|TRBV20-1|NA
CSARELGTGVLGQYF
TGCAGTGCTAGAGAATTGGGGACAGGGGTACTAGGGCAGTACTTC